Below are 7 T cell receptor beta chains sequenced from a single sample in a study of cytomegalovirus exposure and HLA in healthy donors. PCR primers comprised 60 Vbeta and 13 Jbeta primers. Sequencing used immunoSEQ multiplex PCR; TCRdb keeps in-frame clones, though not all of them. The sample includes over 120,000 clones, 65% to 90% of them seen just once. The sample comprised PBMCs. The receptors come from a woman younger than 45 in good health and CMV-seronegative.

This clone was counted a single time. CDR3 in amino acids: CASSQPSTPVNTEAFF. The CDR3 bases are TGCGCCAGCAGCCAACCCTCAACCCCAGTGAACACTGAAGCTTTCTTT. The rearrangement links TRBV4-1 to TRBJ1-1; D is ambiguous. The CDR3 consists of 16 residues. V lost 2 bases and J lost 0, with 13 bases in between. In germline, CDR1 is MGHRA, CDR2 YSYEKL.

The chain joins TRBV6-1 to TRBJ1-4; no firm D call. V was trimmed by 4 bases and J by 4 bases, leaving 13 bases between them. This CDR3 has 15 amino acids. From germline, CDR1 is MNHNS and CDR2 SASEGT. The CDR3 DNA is TGTGCCAGCAGTGTGAATACGGGTCGTAATGAAAAACTGTTTTTT. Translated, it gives CASSVNTGRNEKLFF.

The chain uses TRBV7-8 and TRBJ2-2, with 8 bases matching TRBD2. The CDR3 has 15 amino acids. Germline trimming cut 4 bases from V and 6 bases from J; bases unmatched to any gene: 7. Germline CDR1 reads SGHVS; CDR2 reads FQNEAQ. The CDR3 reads CASSYWTSQSGELFF. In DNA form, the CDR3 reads TGTGCCAGCAGCTACTGGACTAGCCAATCCGGGGAGCTGTTTTTT. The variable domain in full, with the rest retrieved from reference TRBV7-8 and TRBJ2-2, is GAGVSQSPRYKVAKRGQDVALRCDPISGHVSLFWYQQALGQGPEFLTYFQNEAQLDKSGLPSDRFFAERPEGSVSTLKIQRTQQEDSAVYLCASSYWTSQSGELFFGEGSRLTVL.

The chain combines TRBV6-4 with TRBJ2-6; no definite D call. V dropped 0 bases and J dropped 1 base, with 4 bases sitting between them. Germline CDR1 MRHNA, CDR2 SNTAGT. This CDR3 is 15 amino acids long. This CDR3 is CASSDSSSGANVLTF. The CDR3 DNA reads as TGTGCCAGCAGTGACTCGTCGTCTGGGGCCAACGTCCTGACTTTC.

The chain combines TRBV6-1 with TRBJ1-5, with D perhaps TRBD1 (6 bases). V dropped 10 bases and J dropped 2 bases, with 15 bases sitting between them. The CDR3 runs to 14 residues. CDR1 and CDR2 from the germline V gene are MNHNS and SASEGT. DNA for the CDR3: TGTGCCATGGGTGTACAGGGTGGCAATCAGCCCCAGCATTTT. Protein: CAMGVQGGNQPQHF.

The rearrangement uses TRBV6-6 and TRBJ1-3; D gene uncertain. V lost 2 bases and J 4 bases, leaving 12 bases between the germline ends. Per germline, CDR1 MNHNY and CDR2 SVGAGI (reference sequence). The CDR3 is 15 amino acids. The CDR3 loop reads CASSYGPHKGNTIYF. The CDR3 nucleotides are TGTGCCAGCAGTTACGGGCCTCACAAAGGAAACACCATATATTTT.

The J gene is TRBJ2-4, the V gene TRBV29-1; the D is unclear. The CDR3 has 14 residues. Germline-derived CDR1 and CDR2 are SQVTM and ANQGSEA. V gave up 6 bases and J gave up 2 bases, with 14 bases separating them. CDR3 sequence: CSVIYGVSKNIQYF. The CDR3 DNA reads TGCAGCGTCATCTATGGAGTTTCCAAAAACATTCAGTACTTC.